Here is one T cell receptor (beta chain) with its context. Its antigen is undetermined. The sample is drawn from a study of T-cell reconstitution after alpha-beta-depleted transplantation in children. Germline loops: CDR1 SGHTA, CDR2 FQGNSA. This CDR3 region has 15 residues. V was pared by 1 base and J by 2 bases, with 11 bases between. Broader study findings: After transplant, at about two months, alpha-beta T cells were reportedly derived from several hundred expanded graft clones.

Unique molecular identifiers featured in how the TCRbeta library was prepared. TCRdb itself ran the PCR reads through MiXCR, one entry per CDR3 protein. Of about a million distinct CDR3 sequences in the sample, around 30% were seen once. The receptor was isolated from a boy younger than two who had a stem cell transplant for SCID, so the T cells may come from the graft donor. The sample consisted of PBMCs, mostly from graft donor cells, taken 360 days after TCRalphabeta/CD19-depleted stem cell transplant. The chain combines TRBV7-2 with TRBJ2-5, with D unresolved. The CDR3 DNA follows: TGTGCCAGCAGCTTAGTATCCGGTCCGCAAGAGACCCAGTACTTC. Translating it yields CASSLVSGPQETQYF. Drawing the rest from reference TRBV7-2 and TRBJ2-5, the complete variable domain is GAGVSQSPSNKVTEKGKDVELRCDPISGHTALYWYRQSLGQGLEFLIYFQGNSAPDKSGLPSDRFSAERTGGSVSTLTIQRTQQEDSAVYLCASSLVSGPQETQYFGPGTRLLVL.